Listed here are 30 T cell receptor beta chains from one sample, sequenced in a study. TCRdb re-called the 5' RACE reads with MiXCR, one entry per CDR3 protein. The sample contains 25,000 to 40,000 distinct CDR3 sequences, about 24% of which appear only once. Material for sequencing was memory CD4+ T cells sorted from blood. The subset: memory CD4+ T cells, CD4+CD45RO+CD25-. All receptors come from a female donor with breast cancer.

This chain joins TRBV27 and TRBJ1-5; tentatively, D is TRBD1 (6 bases). Per germline, CDR1 MNHEY and CDR2 SMNVEV (reference sequence). The length of the CDR3 is 15 residues. Between the trimmed V and J ends, which lost 8 bases and 1 base, there was a span of 15 bases. The CDR3 DNA reads as TGTGCCAGCGCACAGGGAGTGGCGAGCAATCAGCCCCAGCATTTT. Protein: CASAQGVASNQPQHF.

V gene TRBV6-1 combines with J gene TRBJ1-1, with D tentatively TRBD1 (5 bases). Trimming shortened V by 8 bases and J by 4 bases, and 23 bases separated the two germline ends. From germline, CDR1 is MNHNS and CDR2 SASEGT. This CDR3 region has 16 residues. CDR3 protein: CASSSTKATDSTEAFF. The CDR3 DNA reads TGTGCCAGCTCTTCTACCAAGGCGACAGATAGCACTGAAGCTTTCTTT.

By share of the sample, this clonotype is medium-sized. The V call is TRBV4-1, the J call TRBJ2-7; possible D gene TRBD2, 5 bases. The CDR3 is made up of 14 amino acids. Trimming pared 10 bases from V and 1 base from J, leaving 17 bases between. The germline CDR1 and CDR2 sequences are MGHRA and YSYEKL. The DNA for the CDR3 is TGCGCCACCCAGCTCGGGGTGGGGTCCTACGAGCAGTACTTC. Translated: CATQLGVGSYEQYF.

This clonotype was picked up a small number of times. This rearrangement joins TRBV3-1 to TRBJ1-3; 8 nucleotides agree with TRBD1. After removal of 0 bases from V and 1 base from J, the junction contained 2 bases not matched to a gene. CDR3 length: 16 amino acids. In germline, CDR1 is LGHDT, CDR2 YNNKEL (reference sequence). The CDR3 nucleotides are TGTGCCAGCAGCCAAGATAGGACAGGGTCTGGAAACACCATATATTTT. This sequence encodes CASSQDRTGSGNTIYF.

This clonotype was detected ten times or more. V gene TRBV4-3 combines with J gene TRBJ1-5; D is unresolved. CDR1 and CDR2 (germline): LGHNA, YSLEER. This CDR3 spans 17 amino acids. V shed 0 bases and J shed 0 bases, with 12 bases lying between them. As DNA, the CDR3 is TGCGCCAGCAGCCAAGAAACCGGGGATTATAGCAATCAGCCCCAGCATTTT. It is translated as CASSQETGDYSNQPQHF.

The chain links TRBV9 to TRBJ1-3; D not resolved. The V gene's germline CDR1 is SGDLS and CDR2 YYNGEE. The germline V and J ends were trimmed by 0 bases and 2 bases, with 9 bases remaining between them. This CDR3 has 15 residues. The CDR3 nucleotides are TGTGCCAGCAGCGTAGCTCGTGGGGCTGGAAACACCATATATTTT. Its protein product is CASSVARGAGNTIYF.

In this sample, this clonotype turned up a few times. The V and J genes are TRBV7-9 and TRBJ1-1; D remains unclear. Per the germline V gene, CDR1 is SEHNR and CDR2 is FQNEAQ (reference sequence). V dropped 3 bases and J dropped 4 bases, with 15 bases sitting between them. CDR3 size: 15 residues. The CDR3 here is CASSFSLAGGTEAFF. CDR3 in DNA: TGTGCCAGCAGCTTTAGCTTGGCGGGAGGCACTGAAGCTTTCTTT. The full variable domain, rest sourced from reference TRBV7-9 and TRBJ1-1, is DTGVSQNPRHKITKRGQNVTFRCDPISEHNRLYWYRQTLGQGPEFLTYFQNEAQLEKSRLLSDRFSAERPKGSFSTLEIQRTEQGDSAMYLCASSFSLAGGTEAFFGQGTRLTVV.

The chain recombines TRBV4-1 with TRBJ2-2, with 9 bases identical to TRBD2. The germline V gene encodes CDR1 MGHRA and CDR2 YSYEKL. This CDR3 region has 18 residues. J lost 4 bases, V lost 5 bases, and 14 bases had no gene match. CDR3 bases: TGCGCCAGCAGCGGCCCGAACTTGGTGCGGGGGGGCACCGGGGAGCTGTTTTTT. Its protein is CASSGPNLVRGGTGELFF.

J is TRBJ1-2 and V is TRBV27, with 9 nucleotides matching TRBD1. CDR1 is MNHEY, CDR2 SMNVEV, per germline (reference sequence). This CDR3 contains 15 residues. V shed 2 bases, J shed 8 bases, and the junction held 9 bases outside the gene matches. The CDR3 DNA sequence: TGTGCCAGCAGTTTAAAACAGGGGGCGCTCGGCGGCTACACCTTC. It encodes CASSLKQGALGGYTF.

V gene TRBV2 combines with J gene TRBJ2-7, with D maybe TRBD1 (6 bases). CDR1 is SNHLY and CDR2 is FYNNEI in the germline V gene. The CDR3 is made up of 16 amino acids. V was trimmed by 1 base and J by 0 bases, leaving 13 bases between them. The CDR3 coding sequence is TGTGCCAGCAGTGAAGACAGGGCGATTAGCTCCTACGAGCAGTACTTC. Its protein product is CASSEDRAISSYEQYF.

J is TRBJ1-6 and V is TRBV7-8, with D perhaps matching TRBD1 (5 bases). CDR3 length: 13 residues. V was cut by 4 bases and J by 7 bases, with 8 bases left in between. The V gene's germline CDR1 is SGHVS and CDR2 FQNEAQ. CDR3 coding DNA: TGTGCCAGCAGCTCCGACAGAAATTCACCCCTCCACTTT. Residues: CASSSDRNSPLHF.

This rearrangement joins TRBV7-2 to TRBJ2-7, with D uncertain. Germline V gives CDR1 SGHTA, CDR2 FQGNSA. Trimming stripped 5 bases from V and 0 bases from J, with 8 bases between. The CDR3 consists of 13 residues. CDR3 sequence (DNA): TGTGCCAGCAGCCCTTTCACCTCCTACGAGCAGTACTTC. Translated: CASSPFTSYEQYF.

The genes are TRBV5-1 and TRBJ2-1; 7 nucleotides agree with TRBD2. The trim removed 5 bases at V and 8 bases at J, leaving 13 bases unmatched. The CDR3 has 15 residues. Per the germline V gene, CDR1 is SGHRS and CDR2 is YFSETQ. The CDR3 loop is CASRRTGGGHDEQFF. For the CDR3, the DNA is TGCGCCAGCAGGCGTACGGGGGGTGGGCATGATGAGCAGTTCTTC.

At least ten counts were recorded for this clonotype. The gene calls are TRBV20-1 and TRBJ2-7; the D is unclear. Germline CDR1 reads DFQATT; CDR2 reads SNEGSKA (reference sequence). The CDR3 is 11 amino acids. V was cut by 0 bases and J by 5 bases, with 5 bases left in between. The chain's CDR3 is CSARDENEQYF. CDR3 nucleotides: TGCAGTGCTAGAGATGAGAACGAGCAGTACTTC.

This clonotype was counted between two and nine times. The gene calls are TRBV7-8 and TRBJ1-2; weak D call: TRBD1 (6 bases). CDR3 length: 14 residues. Germline CDR1 is SGHVS and CDR2 is FQNEAQ. Trimming took 2 bases from V and 3 from J, leaving 10 bases between them. The CDR3 loop reads CASSLMGHYYGYTF. CDR3 nucleotide sequence: TGTGCCAGCAGCTTAATGGGACATTACTATGGCTACACCTTC.

The chain couples TRBV7-8 to TRBJ2-5; D ambiguous. The length of the CDR3 is 13 residues. Germline-derived CDR1 and CDR2 are SGHVS and FQNEAQ. The ends were cut back, 1 base at V and 5 bases at J, with 8 bases in the middle. CDR3 DNA: TGTGCCAGCAGCTTAGAGGGCCGTGAGACCCAGTACTTC. Translating it yields CASSLEGRETQYF.

The V gene is TRBV7-9, the J gene TRBJ2-5; tentative D call: TRBD1 (6 bases). V was trimmed by 1 base and J by 0 bases, leaving 24 bases between them. The CDR3 is made up of 20 amino acids. Germline assignment: CDR1 SEHNR and CDR2 FQNEAQ (reference sequence). DNA for the CDR3: TGTGCCAGCAGCTTAGGGCGGGTGGAGACAGGACCAACGTACCAAGAGACCCAGTACTTC. Its protein is CASSLGRVETGPTYQETQYF.

There are a few counts of this clonotype. V and J are TRBV6-6 and TRBJ2-3; 8 nucleotides align to TRBD2. J gave up 1 base and V 2 bases, and 11 bases lay outside the gene matches. Germline loops: CDR1 MNHNY, CDR2 SVGAGI (reference sequence). The CDR3 extends over 18 amino acids. This CDR3 is CASSYPRAAGARTDTQYF. The CDR3 DNA reads as TGTGCCAGCAGTTACCCTCGGGCAGCGGGGGCCCGCACAGATACGCAGTATTTT.

Comment on this clonotype: This may be a read error, as it is one base from a much larger clone. The chain uses TRBV7-3 and TRBJ2-1; 10 bases fit TRBD2. CDR3 length: 18 residues. The V gene's germline CDR1 is SGHTA and CDR2 FQGTGA. CDR3 DNA sequence: TGTGCCAGCAGCTTGACTAGCGGGCCATTGAGCTCCTTCAATGAGCAGTTCTTC. Its protein product is CASSLTSGPLSSFNEQFF.

CDR3 in DNA: TGCGCCAGCAGCTCTGGGGCCGGGACAGGGAAAGCTGGCACTGAAGCTTTCTTT. Encoded protein: CASSSGAGTGKAGTEAFF. The V and J genes are TRBV5-1 and TRBJ1-1; 9 bases align to TRBD1. From germline, CDR1 is SGHRS and CDR2 YFSETQ. CDR3 length equals 18 residues. J was trimmed by 4 bases and V by 3 bases; bases with no gene match: 16.

This chain joins TRBV12-3 or TRBV12-4 and TRBJ2-1; 8 nucleotides align to TRBD2. The CDR3 runs to 16 residues. V shed 7 bases, J shed 2 bases, and the junction held 10 bases outside the gene matches. The CDR3: CASTTSGSGTYNEQFF. CDR3 DNA sequence: TGTGCCAGCACCACAAGCGGGAGTGGGACCTACAATGAGCAGTTCTTC.

Regarding this clonotype: Since a much larger clone is just one base distant, this may be a read error. As the CDR3 is not closed by the conserved phenylalanine or tryptophan, this likely results from a read error. The chain employs TRBV12-3 or TRBV12-4 and TRBJ2-3, with D perhaps matching TRBD2 (7 bases). This CDR3 is 13 amino acids long. V was clipped by 8 bases and J by 0 bases, with 9 bases between them. CDR3 DNA: TGTGCCAGCCGGGGGGCTAGCACAGATACGCAGTATCTT. Its protein is CASRGASTDTQYL.

This clonotype appeared many times. The chain recombines TRBV9 with TRBJ2-1; 9 nucleotides agree with TRBD1. Trimming cost V 0 bases and J 4 bases; bases outside gene matches: 5. Germline V gives CDR1 SGDLS, CDR2 YYNGEE. The CDR3 loop spans 16 amino acids. The CDR3 DNA reads TGTGCCAGCAGCGTAGCAACAGGGGGCGGTTACAATGAGCAGTTCTTC. It specifies CASSVATGGGYNEQFF.

This clonotype was found a few times. CDR3 region: CASSGLGSYNSPLHF. The CDR3 DNA reads TGTGCCAGCAGCGGGCTGGGATCCTATAATTCACCCCTCCACTTT. The gene calls are TRBV13 and TRBJ1-6; D gene ambiguous. There are 15 residues in the CDR3. V dropped 5 bases and J dropped 1 base, with 9 bases sitting between them. In germline, CDR1 is PRHDT, CDR2 FYEKMQ (reference sequence).

This clonotype was observed a few times. At one end, the junction sequence differs from germline, possibly due to a read error. This chain links TRBV12-3 or TRBV12-4 with TRBJ2-1; no clear D gene. CDR3 length equals 16 residues. The CDR3 sequence: CASSQSVPSSYNEQFF. DNA of the CDR3: TGCGCCAGCAGCCAAAGCGTTCCAAGCTCCTACAATGAGCAGTTCTTC.

This clonotype was observed many times. The chain uses TRBV7-9 and TRBJ2-7; weak D call: TRBD1 (6 bases). The CDR3 extends over 14 amino acids. Germline V gives CDR1 SEHNR, CDR2 FQNEAQ (reference sequence). Trimming took 2 bases from V and 6 from J, leaving 14 bases between them. CDR3 residues: CASSLRQGLGEQYF. In DNA form, the CDR3 reads TGTGCCAGCAGCTTACGTCAGGGGTTGGGCGAGCAGTACTTC. Together with reference TRBV7-9 and TRBJ2-7, the CDR3 gives the full variable domain: DTGVSQNPRHKITKRGQNVTFRCDPISEHNRLYWYRQTLGQGPEFLTYFQNEAQLEKSRLLSDRFSAERPKGSFSTLEIQRTEQGDSAMYLCASSLRQGLGEQYFGPGTRLTVT.

This clonotype was found a few times. This chain joins TRBV6-5 and TRBJ2-1; 11 bases agree with TRBD2. Germline values: CDR1 MNHEY, CDR2 SVGAGI. The V gene end was trimmed by 11 bases and the J gene end by 6 bases; junction bases not matched to a gene: 6. This CDR3 region has 13 residues. CDR3 nucleotides: TGTGCCTCTTGTAGCGGGGGGGCCAATGAGCAGTTCTTC. Its translation: CASCSGGANEQFF.

This clonotype was observed at least ten times. The J gene is TRBJ1-5, the V gene TRBV7-9; 9 bases fit TRBD1. V was pared by 4 bases and J by 6 bases, with 7 bases of the junction left unmatched. Germline CDR1 reads SEHNR; CDR2 reads FQNEAQ (reference sequence). This CDR3 contains 15 residues. The CDR3 coding sequence is TGTGCCAGCAGCTCCGCCGGGACAGGGCTTCAGCCCCAGCATTTT. Translation: CASSSAGTGLQPQHF.

About this clonotype itself: No conserved phenylalanine or tryptophan is present at the end of the CDR3, so a read error is the likely explanation. Because the CDR3's place on the DNA is in doubt, the DNA is left out and the CDR3 is given as listed by TCRdb. The V and J genes are TRBV6-1 and TRBJ1-1. The CDR3 has 15 residues if both end residues are counted. Germline CDR1 and CDR2: MNHNS and SASEGT. The CDR3 loop is CASSDLSGGNTEACC.

The V gene is TRBV4-3, the J gene TRBJ2-7; 8 bases match TRBD2. Germline CDR1 LGHNA, CDR2 YSLEER. The length of the CDR3 is 15 residues. With V trimmed by 0 bases and J by 3 bases, 4 bases remained unmatched. CDR3 protein: CASSQEALADYEQYF. CDR3 nucleotides: TGCGCCAGCAGCCAAGAAGCACTAGCGGACTACGAGCAGTACTTC.